This entry lists 30 T cell receptor beta chains sequenced from one sample in a study of T-cell memory formation after mild COVID-19. TCRdb called the 5' RACE reads again in MiXCR, with one record for every CDR3 protein. Of about 260,000 distinct CDR3 sequences listed, 15% to 20% are singletons. Material for sequencing was PBMCs or a T cell subset sorted from them (not recorded which). The receptors were gathered from a man aged 18 to 30 who had mild COVID-19 (a few samples of this study predate the infection). Cell type and time point are not known.

CDR3 amino acids: CSATLLEGTEAFF. In DNA form, the CDR3 reads TGCAGTGCTACCCTCTTAGAAGGCACTGAAGCTTTCTTT. This chain uses TRBV20-1 with TRBJ1-1; D remains unclear. The V gene's germline CDR1 is DFQATT and CDR2 SNEGSKA (reference sequence). V gave up 4 bases and J gave up 4 bases, with 13 bases separating them. The CDR3 is 13 amino acids.

The CDR3 sequence is CASSIRQGASTF. As DNA, the CDR3 is TGTGCCAGCAGCATCAGACAGGGGGCGTCAACCTTC. The gene calls are TRBV7-2 and TRBJ1-2; 10 bases are a match to TRBD1. The CDR3 has 12 residues. Germline CDR1 reads SGHTA; CDR2 reads FQGNSA. V dropped 5 bases and J dropped 14; count of bases not matched to a gene: 8.

This clonotype was counted many times. V and J are TRBV5-1 and TRBJ1-3, with D perhaps matching TRBD1 (6 bases). In germline, CDR1 is SGHRS, CDR2 YFSETQ. This CDR3 region has 15 residues. V lost 4 bases and J lost 0, with 11 bases in between. The CDR3 DNA sequence: TGCGCCAGCAGCCCAGGGGTCTACTCTGGAAACACCATATATTTT. Translated, it gives CASSPGVYSGNTIYF.

This clonotype occurred once. The rearrangement uses TRBV6-2 or TRBV6-3 and TRBJ2-7, with D perhaps TRBD2 (7 bases). The V end was cut by 7 bases, the J end by 0 bases, with 16 bases between. The CDR3 is 15 amino acids. Germline V gives CDR1 MNHEY, CDR2 SVGEGT. Here the CDR3 DNA reads TGTGCCAGCAAAGCGGGACATTCGAGCTCCTACGAGCAGTACTTC. It yields the protein CASKAGHSSSYEQYF.

V usage is TRBV29-1 and J usage is TRBJ2-2, with D possibly being TRBD1 or TRBD2 (5 bases each). CDR3 length: 12 amino acids. Per the germline V gene, CDR1 is SQVTM and CDR2 is ANQGSEA. V was pared by 4 bases and J by 9 bases, with 12 bases between. The CDR3 region is CSVGFGGRELFF. As DNA, the CDR3 is TGCAGCGTTGGGTTTGGGGGACGGGAGCTGTTTTTT.

This clonotype has ten or more counts. The rearrangement uses TRBV3-1 and TRBJ2-5; a possible D gene is TRBD2 (5 bases). CDR1 LGHDT and CDR2 YNNKEL come from the germline V gene (reference sequence). V gave up 7 bases and J gave up 3 bases, with 6 bases separating them. The CDR3 length is 11 residues. The CDR3 reads CASMREETQYF. CDR3 nucleotide sequence: TGTGCCAGCATGAGGGAAGAGACCCAGTACTTC.

This chain connects TRBV19 to TRBJ1-2; D may be TRBD1 (5 bases). The germline V and J ends were trimmed by 3 bases and 5 bases, with 19 bases remaining between them. Looked up from germline, CDR1 is LNHDA and CDR2 is SQIVND (reference sequence). The CDR3 contains 16 residues. The CDR3 loop reads CASSIWKGRDGYGYTF. The CDR3 DNA reads TGTGCCAGTAGTATTTGGAAGGGCAGGGATGGATATGGCTACACCTTC.

The V gene is TRBV5-1, the J gene TRBJ2-3; D is unclear. Trimming left V 5 bases short and J 5 bases short, with 9 bases between. Germline CDR1 SGHRS, CDR2 YFSETQ. The CDR3 covers 12 residues. The CDR3 loop is CASSPEVDTQYF. CDR3 nucleotide sequence: TGCGCCAGCAGTCCTGAGGTAGATACGCAGTATTTT.

The V gene is TRBV6-2 or TRBV6-3, the J gene TRBJ2-1; D remains unclear. Germline V gene sequence: CDR1 MNHEY, CDR2 SVGEGT. The V gene lost 0 bases and the J gene lost 5 bases, with 11 bases spanning the gap. This CDR3 comprises 15 residues. CDR3 region: CASSYSINTNNEQFF. CDR3 coding DNA: TGTGCCAGCAGTTACTCGATCAACACCAACAATGAGCAGTTCTTC.

This clonotype was seen only a few times. This chain links TRBV28 with TRBJ2-7, with 8 bases that match TRBD2. V shed 6 bases and J 7 bases; nucleotides not matched to a gene: 17. Germline CDR1 reads MDHEN; CDR2 reads SYDVKM. CDR3 length equals 16 residues. The CDR3 nucleotides are TGTGCCAGCAGGGTAGCGGGGACACGCACCCTGGGGGAGCAGTACGTC. Amino acids: CASRVAGTRTLGEQYV.

The table lists this clonotype with a few counts. The V call is TRBV6-5, the J call TRBJ2-3; D gene uncertain. The V and J ends lost 4 bases and 5 bases respectively, with 10 bases between them. The CDR3 consists of 13 residues. The germline V gene has CDR1 MNHEY and CDR2 SVGAGI. CDR3 coding DNA: TGTGCCAGCAGTTTCGCCAGGCAAGATACGCAGTATTTT. Translated, it gives CASSFARQDTQYF.

The genes are TRBV9 and TRBJ1-6; no clear D. The V end lost 4 bases, the J end lost 9 bases, and 8 bases lay between the germline ends. Germline V gene sequence: CDR1 SGDLS, CDR2 YYNGEE. This CDR3 contains 12 residues. The CDR3, as DNA: TGTGCCAGCAGCCGAGTGGGTTCACCCCTCCACTTT. Protein product: CASSRVGSPLHF. Full variable domain (missing parts from reference TRBV9 and TRBJ1-6): DSGVTQTPKHLITATGQRVTLRCSPRSGDLSVYWYQQSLDQGLQFLIQYYNGEERAKGNILERFSAQQFPDLHSELNLSSLELGDSALYFCASSRVGSPLHFGNGTRLTVT.

V gene TRBV29-1 combines with J gene TRBJ2-5, with 7 bases that match TRBD1. CDR1 is SQVTM, CDR2 ANQGSEA, per germline. The CDR3 is 13 amino acids. V shed 3 bases, J shed 0 bases, and the junction held 1 base outside the gene matches. The CDR3 spells CSVETGYQETQYF. CDR3 in DNA: TGCAGCGTTGAGACAGGGTACCAAGAGACCCAGTACTTC. The full variable domain, with the rest looked up from reference TRBV29-1 and TRBJ2-5, is SAVISQKPSRDICQRGTSLTIQCQVDSQVTMMFWYRQQPGQSLTLIATANQGSEATYESGFVIDKFPISRPNLTFSTLTVSNMSPEDSSIYLCSVETGYQETQYFGPGTRLLVL.

The chain has TRBV7-6 and TRBJ1-1; D is undetermined. There are 13 residues in the CDR3. Trimming took off 6 bases at V and 3 bases at J, with 11 bases between the two ends. Germline CDR1 is SGHVS and CDR2 is FNYEAQ. In nucleotides, the CDR3 is TGTGCCAGCAGACAAACCGGGTACACTGAAGCTTTCTTT. This sequence encodes CASRQTGYTEAFF.

This rearrangement joins TRBV4-2 to TRBJ2-7, with 12 bases matching TRBD2. Germline V lookup: CDR1 LGHNA, CDR2 YNFKEQ. J gave up 2 bases and V 3 bases, and 17 bases lay outside the gene matches. The CDR3 runs 20 residues. CDR3 bases: TGTGCCAGCAGCCAGGGCGCGGTTCTAGCGGGGGGGGAAGAACCCTACGAGCAGTACTTC. Protein product: CASSQGAVLAGGEEPYEQYF.

The chain joins TRBV6-5 to TRBJ1-2; TRBD1 agrees at 7 bases. Germline V CDR1 and CDR2: MNHEY, SVGAGI. CDR3 length equals 12 residues. V dropped 7 bases and J dropped 5; count of bases not matched to a gene: 4. The CDR3 DNA is TGTGCCAGCACCGCGACAGGGTATGGCTACACCTTC. Residues: CASTATGYGYTF.

J is TRBJ2-2 and V is TRBV7-2; D possibly uses TRBD1 or TRBD2 (6 bases each). The CDR3 loop spans 15 amino acids. The germline V gene encodes CDR1 SGHTA and CDR2 FQGNSA. V gave up 3 bases and J gave up 5 bases, with 13 bases separating them. The CDR3 is CASSFGGPRTGELFF. The CDR3 DNA follows: TGTGCCAGCAGCTTTGGGGGGCCTAGAACCGGGGAGCTGTTTTTT.

Ten or more counts support this clonotype. The V and J genes are TRBV5-1 and TRBJ2-7, with 7 bases fitting TRBD1. CDR3 length: 15 amino acids. Per the germline V gene, CDR1 is SGHRS and CDR2 is YFSETQ. The trim removed 4 bases at V and 1 base at J, leaving 8 bases unmatched. The CDR3 reads CASSLGTVFSYEQYF. CDR3 nucleotides: TGCGCCAGCAGCCTGGGGACAGTTTTTTCCTACGAGCAGTACTTC.

This clonotype was seen only a few times. The chain carries TRBV6-5 and TRBJ2-7, with D possibly matching TRBD1 (5 bases). V was trimmed by 6 bases and J by 3 bases, leaving 18 bases between them. The CDR3 is 15 residues long. Germline V gene sequence: CDR1 MNHEY, CDR2 SVGAGI. The CDR3 sequence is CASSLNGAVNYEQYF. CDR3 nucleotides: TGTGCCAGCAGCCTCAATGGGGCAGTCAACTACGAGCAGTACTTC.

This clonotype was observed a handful of times. The chain uses TRBV5-5 and TRBJ1-6, with D tentatively TRBD1 (5 bases). The CDR3 has 14 residues. Germline V CDR1 and CDR2: SGHKS, YYEKEE (reference sequence). The V gene lost 0 bases and the J gene lost 8 bases, with 9 bases spanning the gap. The CDR3 is CASSLARADSPLHF. The CDR3, as DNA: TGTGCCAGCAGCTTGGCCAGGGCGGATTCACCCCTCCACTTT.

The rearrangement uses TRBV4-2 and TRBJ1-5; no clear D. The germline V gene has CDR1 LGHNA and CDR2 YNFKEQ. This CDR3 comprises 14 residues. V was shortened by 0 bases and J by 5 bases, with 8 bases between the two germline ends. The CDR3 DNA reads as TGTGCCAGCAGCCAAGATAGCGGGCATCAGCCCCAGCATTTT. Translation gives CASSQDSGHQPQHF.

This chain connects TRBV6-6 to TRBJ2-5, with 7 nucleotides matching TRBD1. This CDR3 has 16 residues. Per germline, CDR1 MNHNY and CDR2 SVGAGI (reference sequence). Unmatched junction bases numbered 13, after V lost 2 bases and J lost 7 bases. CDR3 protein: CASSYTGTASPGTQYF. DNA of the CDR3: TGTGCCAGCAGTTACACCGGGACAGCCTCCCCAGGGACCCAGTACTTC.

The J gene is TRBJ2-5, the V gene TRBV12-3 or TRBV12-4; 9 nucleotides agree with TRBD2. V was pared by 8 bases and J by 5 bases, with 9 bases of the junction left unmatched. The CDR3 loop spans 14 amino acids. CDR3 protein: CASSPSGVWETQYF. In nucleotides, the CDR3 is TGTGCCAGCTCCCCTAGCGGGGTATGGGAGACCCAGTACTTC.

This clonotype has ten or more counts. The rearrangement uses TRBV7-9 and TRBJ2-2; weak D call: TRBD1 (6 bases). This CDR3 is 13 amino acids long. The V gene lost 6 bases and the J gene lost 5 bases, with 10 bases spanning the gap. The germline V gene encodes CDR1 SEHNR and CDR2 FQNEAQ (reference sequence). The chain's CDR3 is CASRWTVTGELFF. In DNA, the CDR3 is TGTGCCAGCAGATGGACAGTTACCGGGGAGCTGTTTTTT.

Only a few counts were recorded for this clonotype. This chain joins TRBV5-1 and TRBJ1-1; 9 nucleotides agree with TRBD1. CDR1 and CDR2 (germline): SGHRS, YFSETQ. J lost 5 bases, V lost 5 bases, and 4 bases had no gene match. The CDR3 has 13 amino acids. The DNA for the CDR3 is TGCGCCAGCAGGGGACAGGGTGATACTGAAGCTTTCTTT. It codes for CASRGQGDTEAFF.

The gene calls are TRBV7-2 and TRBJ1-5, with D maybe TRBD1 (6 bases). The V end was cut by 2 bases, the J end by 0 bases, with 11 bases between. CDR3 length: 16 amino acids. Germline V gene lookup returns CDR1 SGHTA and CDR2 FQGNSA. The CDR3 sequence: CASSLQQGYSNQPQHF. In DNA form, the CDR3 reads TGTGCCAGCAGCTTACAACAGGGTTATAGCAATCAGCCCCAGCATTTT.

This clonotype was seen more than once but under ten times. The chain carries TRBV6-5 and TRBJ1-1, with TRBD1 matching 9 bases. This CDR3 is built from 16 residues. From germline, CDR1 is MNHEY and CDR2 SVGAGI. V shed 5 bases, J shed 4 bases, and the junction held 11 bases outside the gene matches. The CDR3 sequence: CASSATGGRSGTEAFF. Here the CDR3 DNA reads TGTGCCAGCAGTGCGACAGGGGGAAGGTCGGGCACTGAAGCTTTCTTT.

This clonotype was recorded a few times. The V call is TRBV7-2, the J call TRBJ2-3; D remains unclear. The V gene's germline CDR1 is SGHTA and CDR2 FQGNSA. The V end was cut by 0 bases, the J end by 4 bases, with 11 bases between. CDR3 length equals 15 residues. CDR3: CASSLAVHVPDTQYF. As DNA, the CDR3 is TGTGCCAGCAGCTTAGCGGTACACGTCCCAGATACGCAGTATTTT.

This chain joins TRBV4-1 and TRBJ2-3; D is undetermined. The germline CDR1 and CDR2 sequences are MGHRA and YSYEKL. V was pared by 1 base and J by 2 bases, with 13 bases between. This CDR3 contains 16 residues. This CDR3 is CASSQVSTVYTDTQYF. DNA for the CDR3: TGCGCCAGCAGCCAAGTTAGCACAGTATACACAGATACGCAGTATTTT.

The chain uses TRBV20-1 and TRBJ2-3, with D possibly TRBD2 on 5 matching bases. Germline V gives CDR1 DFQATT, CDR2 SNEGSKA (reference sequence). This CDR3 is 16 amino acids long. Trimming shortened V by 3 bases and J by 0 bases, and 16 bases separated the two germline ends. The CDR3 spells CSASVLGGPSTDTQYF. The CDR3 nucleotides read TGCAGTGCTAGCGTCCTCGGCGGGCCTAGCACAGATACGCAGTATTTT.